The 3 T cell receptor beta chains listed next were all sequenced from one sample in a study of T-cell memory formation after mild COVID-19. One entry per CDR3 protein results from TCRdb running MiXCR on the 5' RACE reads. The sample lists about 350,000 distinct CDR3 sequences, approximately 15% seen once, with roughly 20% in the top ten. Specimen: PBMCs or a T cell subset sorted from them (not recorded which). These receptors all stem from a man aged 18 to 30 who had mild COVID-19 (a few samples of this study predate the infection). Cell type and time point are not known.

The sample holds many counts of this clonotype. The J gene is TRBJ1-5, the V gene TRBV6-5, with 7 bases lining up with TRBD1. J lost 7 bases, V lost 2 bases, and 17 bases had no gene match. Germline V gene lookup returns CDR1 MNHEY and CDR2 SVGAGI. The CDR3 extends over 18 amino acids. CDR3 amino acids: CASSYAPPGQEWAQPQHF. The CDR3 DNA is TGTGCCAGCAGTTACGCCCCACCCGGACAGGAATGGGCACAGCCCCAGCATTTT.

This clonotype was counted at least ten times. The CDR3 coding sequence is TGTGCCAGCAGTCCGAAGGAGACAGGGCACTATGGCTACACCTTC. It yields the protein CASSPKETGHYGYTF. The chain has TRBV6-2 or TRBV6-3 and TRBJ1-2, with TRBD1 identical over 7 bases. Germline CDR1 MNHEY, CDR2 SVGEGT. The CDR3 runs to 15 residues. J was trimmed by 3 bases and V by 5 bases; bases with no gene match: 9.

The table lists this clonotype with a few counts. An end of the junction differs from the germline gene, which may be a read error. The rearrangement joins TRBV10-3 to TRBJ2-7; unclear D gene. The CDR3 consists of 12 residues. Per the germline V gene, CDR1 is ENHRY and CDR2 is SYGVKD. This CDR3 reads CAISEMSSEQYF. The CDR3 coding sequence is TGTGCCATCAGTGAGATGTCCTCCGAGCAGTACTTC.